This entry features one TCR beta chain sequence. Its antigen is not identified. The data were obtained in a study of shared clonotypes between healthy human individuals. V was shortened by 6 bases and J by 4 bases, with 13 bases between the two germline ends. The CDR3 consists of 14 residues. The germline gives CDR1 WSHSY, CDR2 SAAADI. Method: immunoSEQ multiplex PCR; TCRdb's copy keeps in-frame clones and lacks some. The sample has about 2.3 million clones; 90% to 95% are singletons. Study results and limitations: Sequencing depth was expected to affect clonotype sharing among donors.

The sample consisted of naive CD4+ T cells from PBMCs. Subset here: CD45RA+ positively selected. This TCR was recovered from a man between 18 and 29 years old in good health. Some clones in this sample may be carry-over from other donors' samples. V and J are TRBV10-2 and TRBJ1-5, with a weak D call TRBD1 (5 bases). The CDR3 loop is CASSASGGNQPQHF. The CDR3 DNA reads TGCGCCAGCAGCGCCAGCGGGGGGAATCAGCCCCAGCATTTT.